The subject of this entry is one T cell receptor (beta chain). Its antigen remains unidentified. 5'-RACE, quantitative and with molecular barcodes, yielded the TCR beta libraries. From the 5' RACE reads, TCRdb called clonotypes with MiXCR, one entry per CDR3 protein. The table lists 670,000 or so distinct CDR3 sequences, 19% of them singletons. The sample comes from a study of CD8 T cells in ankylosing spondylitis. Overall study findings and caveats: For ankylosing spondylitis blood, a TCR beta motif of eight or nine highly homologous variants appeared characteristic. It was reported that disease-linked clones were significantly enriched in matched ankylosing spondylitis synovial fluid.

Germline CDR1 is MNHEY and CDR2 is SMNVEV (reference sequence). The CDR3 sequence is 16 residues long. The junction had 10 bases not matched to a gene; V was cut back by 6 bases and J by 1 base. The receptor's source is a male donor with ankylosing spondylitis. Input material: blood, either unsorted or a sorted T cell fraction (not recorded which). V gene TRBV27 combines with J gene TRBJ2-3; 7 nucleotides line up with TRBD2. This CDR3 is CASSPLGGIGTDTQYF. For the CDR3, the DNA is TGTGCCAGCAGCCCCCTCGGGGGGATCGGCACAGATACGCAGTATTTT.